Following are 2 T cell receptor beta chains from one sample sequenced in a study of Tregs in tolerant kidney transplant recipients. Method: immunoSEQ multiplex PCR; TCRdb's copy keeps in-frame clones and lacks some. The sample holds about 44,000 clones, roughly 96% seen once. Which antigens these TCRs recognize remains unknown. Source material: Tregs from blood cultured with allogeneic cells. The receptors were sampled from a human donor in good health.

This chain joins TRBV7-9 and TRBJ1-2, with D unresolved. CDR1 and CDR2 from the germline V gene are SEHNR and FQNEAQ (reference sequence). The CDR3 has 15 residues. Trimming stripped 1 base from V and 2 bases from J, with 11 bases between. The CDR3, as DNA: TGTGCCAGCAGCTTAGGGGCAGCGTTGAACTATGGCTACACCTTC. It translates to CASSLGAALNYGYTF. The full variable domain, completed using reference TRBV7-9 and TRBJ1-2, is DTGVSQNPRHKITKRGQNVTFRCDPISEHNRLYWYRQTLGQGPEFLTYFQNEAQLEKSRLLSDRFSAERPKGSFSTLEIQRTEQGDSAMYLCASSLGAALNYGYTFGSGTRLTVV.

The CDR3 reads CASSQRPSGSSYNEQFF. CDR3 DNA: TGCGCCAGCAGCCAAAGGCCTAGCGGGAGCTCCTACAATGAGCAGTTCTTC. The chain carries TRBV4-1 and TRBJ2-1, with TRBD2 identical over 10 bases. The CDR3 extends over 17 amino acids. V trimming: 2 bases; J trimming: 0 bases; junction bases outside the gene matches: 4. Per germline, CDR1 MGHRA and CDR2 YSYEKL.